These T cell receptor beta chains were read from a single sample in a study of T cell repertoires in cytomegalovirus infection. Antigen specificity for these receptors is unknown. TCRdb re-called the reads with MiXCR, one entry per CDR3 protein. This sample has 370,000 or so distinct CDR3 sequences, with about 32% found just once. The sequencing used cultured PBMCs, collected from culture after CMV antigen stimulation. These receptors all stem from a human donor in good health (CMV status not recorded). Some clones in this sample may be carry-over from other donors' samples. Both conserved end residues are trimmed from each CDR3.

V	J	CDR3
TRBV9	TRBJ2-1	ASSVVVTSGDNEQF
TRBV7-2	TRBJ2-6	ASSEGVSGANVLT
TRBV4-3	TRBJ2-1	ASSQERSLAGGNEQF
TRBV11-2	TRBJ2-5	ASSLVRGPQETQY
TRBV19	TRBJ2-7	ASSTGLGVHEQY
TRBV4-1	TRBJ2-7	ASSPRDRKTYEQY
TRBV12-5	TRBJ2-7	ASGLDSAYEQY
TRBV12-3/TRBV12-4	TRBJ2-7	ASSPDRSYEQY
TRBV6-5	TRBJ2-1	ASSYSGTWTYEQF
TRBV7-8	TRBJ2-5	ASSTSGQETQY
TRBV6-2/TRBV6-3	TRBJ2-4	ASREMAKNIQY
TRBV7-2	TRBJ2-5	ASSFQTGKETQY
TRBV7-9	TRBJ2-6	ASSSLGVGANVLT
TRBV7-9	TRBJ1-2	ASSKPGSGIGYT
TRBV4-1	TRBJ2-7	ASSREGTSGRFEQY
TRBV19	TRBJ1-2	ASSIDARTNYGYT
TRBV2	TRBJ1-3	ASNYGTSLVSGNTIY
TRBV2	TRBJ1-4	ASSTRTGTNEKLF
TRBV4-2	TRBJ2-1	ASSQDRGNGRAAWQF
TRBV7-2	TRBJ2-1	ASSLDAGGPRNEQF
TRBV11-3	TRBJ1-2	ASSSRPGGAT
TRBV6-1	TRBJ1-6	ASSRSSASGSYNSPLH
TRBV14	TRBJ2-5	ASSPYRGGSTEETQY
TRBV7-3	TRBJ2-3	ASSLTTGGGTDTQY
TRBV27	TRBJ2-4	ARGQRETKNIQY
TRBV10-3	TRBJ2-1	AISGPGQGNNEQF
TRBV10-3	TRBJ1-2	AISDTRQTGIRTYGYT
TRBV12-3/TRBV12-4	TRBJ1-2	ASSFLRTYGYT